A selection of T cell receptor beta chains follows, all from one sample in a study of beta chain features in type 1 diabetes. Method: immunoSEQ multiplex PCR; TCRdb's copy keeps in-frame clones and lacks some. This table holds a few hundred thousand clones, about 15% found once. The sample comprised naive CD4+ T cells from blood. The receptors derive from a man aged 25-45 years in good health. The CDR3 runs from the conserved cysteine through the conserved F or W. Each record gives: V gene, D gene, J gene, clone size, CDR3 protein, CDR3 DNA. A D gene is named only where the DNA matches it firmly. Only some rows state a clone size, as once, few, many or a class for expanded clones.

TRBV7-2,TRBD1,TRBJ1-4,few,CASSLPLTGGFEKLFF,TGTGCCAGCAGCTTGCCCCTGACAGGGGGCTTTGAAAAACTGTTTTTT
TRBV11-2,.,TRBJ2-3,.,CASSLVPRAPGDTQYF,TGTGCCAGCAGCTTAGTCCCCAGGGCCCCCGGGGATACGCAGTATTTT
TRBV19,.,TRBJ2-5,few,CASSIGGAAGKTQYF,TGTGCCAGTAGTATAGGGGGCGCGGCGGGGAAGACCCAGTACTTC
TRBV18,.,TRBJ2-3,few,CASSRRDPTDTQYF,TGTGCCAGCTCACGCCGGGACCCTACAGATACGCAGTATTTT
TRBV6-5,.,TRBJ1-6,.,CASSYSRWESLHF,TGTGCCAGCAGTTACTCGAGATGGGAGTCCCTCCACTTT
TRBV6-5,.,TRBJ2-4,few,CASSQWGNIQYF,TGTGCCAGCAGTCAATGGGGCAACATTCAGTACTTC
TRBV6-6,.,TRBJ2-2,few,CASSYRGELFF,TGTGCCAGCAGTTATCGGGGGGAGCTGTTTTTT
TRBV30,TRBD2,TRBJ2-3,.,CAWSVLAGAVDTQYF,TGTGCCTGGAGTGTTCTAGCGGGAGCCGTAGATACGCAGTATTTT
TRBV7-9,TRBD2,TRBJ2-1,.,CASSHISSGRKQFF,TGTGCCAGCAGCCATATATCTAGCGGGAGAAAGCAGTTCTTC
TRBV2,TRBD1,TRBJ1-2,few,CASSLRTGNYGYTF,TGTGCCAGCAGCCTTAGGACAGGGAACTATGGCTACACCTTC
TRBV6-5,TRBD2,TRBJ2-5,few,CASSRGGGSQETQYF,TGTGCCAGCAGTCGGGGCGGGGGGTCCCAAGAGACCCAGTACTTC
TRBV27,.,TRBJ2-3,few,CASSLYRGRGTDTQYF,TGTGCCAGCAGTTTATACCGGGGTCGCGGCACAGATACGCAGTATTTT
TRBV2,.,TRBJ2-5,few,CASSVYGQLQETQYF,TGTGCCAGCAGTGTTTACGGACAGTTACAAGAGACCCAGTACTTC
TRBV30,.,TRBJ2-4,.,CAWSPGLPDIQYF,TGTGCCTGGAGCCCGGGACTTCCGGACATTCAGTACTTC
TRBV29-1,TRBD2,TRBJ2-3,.,CSVEREVTDTQYF,TGCAGCGTTGAGCGGGAGGTCACAGATACGCAGTATTTT
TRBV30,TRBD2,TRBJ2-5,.,CAWSTRLAPSQGEETQYF,TGTGCCTGGAGTACGCGACTAGCGCCCTCCCAGGGAGAAGAGACCCAGTACTTC
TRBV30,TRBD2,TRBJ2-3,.,CACKWASGSTDTQYF,TGTGCCTGTAAATGGGCTAGCGGGAGCACAGATACGCAGTATTTT
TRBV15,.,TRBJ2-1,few,CATSRDPSGSYNEQFF,TGTGCCACCAGCAGAGATCCCAGCGGGTCCTACAATGAGCAGTTCTTC
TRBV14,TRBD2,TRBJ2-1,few,CASSQGWSGRHSYNEQFF,TGTGCCAGCAGCCAAGGGTGGAGCGGGAGGCACTCCTACAATGAGCAGTTCTTC
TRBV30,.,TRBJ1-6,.,CACAMYSYNSPLHF,TGTGCCTGTGCGATGTACTCCTATAATTCACCCCTCCACTTT
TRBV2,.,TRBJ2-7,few,CASAQGRGEQYF,TGTGCCAGCGCACAGGGACGAGGCGAGCAGTACTTC
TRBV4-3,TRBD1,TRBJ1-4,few,CASSHYDRAEKLFF,TGCGCCAGCAGCCACTATGACAGGGCTGAAAAACTGTTTTTT
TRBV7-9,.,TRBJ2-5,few,CASREQGGEETQYF,TGTGCCAGCAGGGAACAGGGAGGAGAAGAGACCCAGTACTTC
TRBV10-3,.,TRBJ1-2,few,CAISVEGESGYTF,TGTGCCATCAGTGTGGAGGGGGAAAGTGGCTACACCTTC
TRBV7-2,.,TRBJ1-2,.,CASSPRTDGYTF,TGTGCCAGCAGCCCCCGGACGGATGGCTACACCTTC
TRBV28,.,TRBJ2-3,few,CASALVSDTQYF,TGTGCCAGCGCCTTGGTGTCAGATACGCAGTATTTT
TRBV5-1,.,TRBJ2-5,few,CASRVDQAQETQYF,TGCGCCAGCAGGGTCGATCAGGCCCAAGAGACCCAGTACTTC
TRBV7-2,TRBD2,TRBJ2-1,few,CASSRSSGGYNEQFF,TGTGCCAGCAGCCGATCTAGCGGGGGTTACAATGAGCAGTTCTTC
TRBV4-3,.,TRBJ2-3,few,CASSQEMEDTQYF,TGCGCCAGCAGCCAAGAAATGGAAGATACGCAGTATTTT
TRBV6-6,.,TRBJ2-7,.,CASSYSRTQYF,TGTGCCAGCAGTTACAGCCGGACGCAGTACTTC
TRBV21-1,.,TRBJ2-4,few,CASSNPVGAKNIQYF,TGTGCCAGCAGCAACCCCGTTGGGGCCAAAAACATTCAGTACTTC
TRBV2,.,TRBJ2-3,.,CASTITPPTDTQYF,TGTGCCAGCACTATAACTCCCCCCACAGATACGCAGTATTTT
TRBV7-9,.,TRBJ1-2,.,CASSSQPYGYTF,TGTGCCAGCAGCTCGCAGCCATATGGCTACACCTTC
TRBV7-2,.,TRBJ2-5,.,CASSLLRKETQYF,TGTGCCAGCAGCTTACTTCGGAAAGAGACCCAGTACTTC
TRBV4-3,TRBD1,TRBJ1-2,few,CASSQGTGGLSYGYTF,TGCGCCAGCAGCCAAGGGACAGGGGGCTTGAGTTATGGCTACACCTTC
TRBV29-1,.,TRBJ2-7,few,CSVAGGLRSSYEQYF,TGCAGCGTTGCCGGGGGGCTCAGGAGCTCCTACGAGCAGTACTTC
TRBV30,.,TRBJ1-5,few,CAWSAPGGNQPQHF,TGTGCCTGGAGTGCCCCGGGGGGCAATCAGCCCCAGCATTTT
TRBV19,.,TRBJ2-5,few,CASSASLADLEETQYF,TGTGCCAGTAGTGCGAGTTTGGCAGACCTTGAGGAGACCCAGTACTTC
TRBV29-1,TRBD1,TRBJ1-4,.,CSVATGGEKLFF,TGCAGCGTCGCCACAGGGGGGGAAAAACTGTTTTTT
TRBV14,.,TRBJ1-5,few,CASSQGEANQPQHF,TGTGCCAGCAGCCAGGGGGAGGCCAATCAGCCCCAGCATTTT
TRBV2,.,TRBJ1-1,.,CASSITRNTEAFF,TGTGCCAGCAGTATAACCAGGAACACTGAAGCTTTCTTT
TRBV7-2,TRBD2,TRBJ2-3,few,CASSYQTSGTDTQYF,TGTGCCAGCAGCTATCAGACTAGCGGCACAGATACGCAGTATTTT